This entry lists 26 T cell receptor beta chains sequenced from one sample in a study of cytomegalovirus exposure and HLA in healthy donors. The PCR employed 60 Vbeta primers together with 13 Jbeta primers. Clones were read by immunoSEQ multiplex PCR, and TCRdb kept only the in-frame ones, dropping some. The sample lists under 150,000 clones, approximately 83% occurring once. The sample comprised PBMCs. Source of these receptors: a woman aged 40 to 50 in good health and CMV-seronegative.

About this clone: An end of the junction differs from the germline gene, which may be a read error. Distinct nucleotide sequences in the sample also encode this CDR3. The chain is built from TRBV19 and TRBJ1-2, with 8 bases aligning to TRBD1. Per germline, CDR1 LNHDA and CDR2 SQIVND (reference sequence). CDR3 length: 14 residues. CDR3 DNA: TGTGCCAGCAGTATGACTCCAGGGGGCCGTGGCTACACCTTC. Translation: CASSMTPGGRGYTF.

In its sample, this clone was seen once. The CDR3 loop reads CAWSGQGGYQPQHF. The CDR3 DNA reads TGTGCCTGGAGTGGGCAGGGGGGTTATCAGCCCCAGCATTTT. The chain joins TRBV30 to TRBJ1-5, with 7 bases that match TRBD1. CDR1 is GTSNPN, CDR2 SVGIG, per germline (reference sequence). The CDR3 loop spans 14 amino acids. V trimming: 1 base; J trimming: 5 bases; junction bases outside the gene matches: 5.

This chain links TRBV5-1 with TRBJ1-4, with 10 bases aligning to TRBD1. Germline V gene data show CDR1 as SGHRS and CDR2 as YFSETQ. V shed 4 bases and J 7 bases; nucleotides not matched to a gene: 4. The CDR3 has 14 residues. As DNA, the CDR3 is TGCGCCAGCAGCCAGGGACAGGGGACTGAAAAACTGTTTTTT. Translated: CASSQGQGTEKLFF.

The chain links TRBV7-8 to TRBJ2-3; a weak D match, TRBD1 (6 bases). The CDR3 length is 15 residues. V was clipped by 5 bases and J by 5 bases, with 17 bases between them. Germline V gives CDR1 SGHVS, CDR2 FQNEAQ. Written as DNA, the CDR3 is TGTGCCAGCAGCCATCTAGGCAGGGGAGAAGATACGCAGTATTTT. This encodes CASSHLGRGEDTQYF.

The chain combines TRBV7-8 with TRBJ1-2; 12 bases align to TRBD1. This CDR3 has 14 residues. From germline, CDR1 is SGHVS and CDR2 FQNEAQ. The V and J ends lost 5 bases and 8 bases, in that order; junction bases with no gene match: 6. The CDR3 bases are TGTGCCAGCAGCGCGGGACAGGGGGCAGGAGGCTACACCTTC. It specifies CASSAGQGAGGYTF.

The chain has TRBV12-5 and TRBJ2-7, with D possibly matching TRBD1 (5 bases). CDR1 is LGHNT and CDR2 is FRNRAP in the germline V gene. Trimming removed 1 base from V and 3 bases from J, with 7 bases in between. The CDR3 is made up of 13 amino acids. The CDR3 spells CASGLGQSYEQYF. In DNA form, the CDR3 reads TGTGCTAGTGGTTTGGGACAGAGCTACGAGCAGTACTTC.

This chain connects TRBV5-4 to TRBJ2-5; D is perhaps TRBD2 (6 bases). The CDR3 has 15 amino acids. The V end lost 5 bases, the J end lost 5 bases, and 19 bases lay between the germline ends. Looked up from germline, CDR1 is SGHNT and CDR2 is YYREEE (reference sequence). The CDR3: CASRFIGSAYETQYF. As DNA, the CDR3 is TGTGCCAGCAGATTCATCGGGAGCGCGTATGAGACCCAGTACTTC.

This chain uses TRBV27 with TRBJ2-3; 8 nucleotides match TRBD2. V was clipped by 3 bases and J by 2 bases; unmatched bases: 7. The CDR3 totals 16 residues. Germline lookup yields CDR1 MNHEY and CDR2 SMNVEV (reference sequence). The CDR3 region is CASSFSGTRPTDTQYF. The CDR3 DNA reads as TGTGCCAGCAGTTTTTCCGGGACTAGGCCCACAGATACGCAGTATTTT.

The V gene is TRBV6-1, the J gene TRBJ2-7, with TRBD2 as a possible D gene (7 bases). Germline CDR1 and CDR2: MNHNS and SASEGT. Trimming shortened V by 4 bases and J by 3 bases, and 19 bases separated the two germline ends. This CDR3 region has 16 residues. CDR3 sequence reads: CASSGDQGGVHYEQYF. In DNA form, the CDR3 reads TGTGCCAGCAGTGGCGACCAAGGGGGGGTTCACTACGAGCAGTACTTC.

J is TRBJ2-3 and V is TRBV29-1; TRBD2 aligns across 9 bases. Germline V CDR1 and CDR2: SQVTM, ANQGSEA. Trimming removed 4 bases from V and 1 base from J; junction bases left unmatched: 3. The CDR3 totals 14 residues. Written as DNA, the CDR3 is TGCAGCGTTGTTGGCGGGAGGGGCACAGATACGCAGTATTTT. It translates to CSVVGGRGTDTQYF.

This chain connects TRBV5-1 to TRBJ2-3; no reliable D call. V lost 0 bases to trimming and J lost 1 base, with 6 bases between them. CDR1 is SGHRS, CDR2 YFSETQ, per germline. The CDR3 has 14 amino acids. The CDR3 protein is CASSLVARTDTQYF. CDR3 bases: TGCGCCAGCAGCTTGGTGGCACGCACAGATACGCAGTATTTT.

This clone has only a few counts. The chain couples TRBV6-5 to TRBJ2-7; D perhaps matches TRBD2 (6 bases). CDR3 length equals 13 residues. Trimming took 6 bases from V and 6 from J, leaving 15 bases between them. Germline V gene lookup returns CDR1 MNHEY and CDR2 SVGAGI. The DNA of the CDR3 is TGTGCCAGCAGGACGAGCGGGCGCGGCGAGCAGTACTTC. This gives the protein CASRTSGRGEQYF.

The chain is built from TRBV20-1 and TRBJ1-2; D not resolved. Germline CDR1 reads DFQATT; CDR2 reads SNEGSKA (reference sequence). The CDR3 covers 10 residues. V gave up 5 bases and J gave up 2 bases, with 3 bases separating them. The DNA of the CDR3 is TGCAGTGCTGAGAACTATGGCTACACCTTC. This codes for CSAENYGYTF.

The V gene is TRBV28, the J gene TRBJ1-2; D gene uncertain. The length of the CDR3 is 12 residues. Trimming pared 5 bases from V and 5 bases from J, leaving 9 bases between. Germline lookup yields CDR1 MDHEN and CDR2 SYDVKM. The CDR3 DNA sequence: TGTGCCAGCAGTGGCCCGCCTTATGGCTACACCTTC. It is translated as CASSGPPYGYTF.

J is TRBJ2-5 and V is TRBV19; TRBD1 matches 8 bases. Per the germline V gene, CDR1 is LNHDA and CDR2 is SQIVND (reference sequence). With V trimmed by 5 bases and J by 4 bases, 6 bases remained unmatched. The CDR3 is 14 residues long. In DNA form, the CDR3 reads TGTGCCAGTAGTTTCGGACAGGGTAGAGAGACCCAGTACTTC. This codes for CASSFGQGRETQYF.

The CDR3 is CAFSRRVSNQPQHF. In nucleotides, the CDR3 is TGTGCCTTCTCTCGGAGGGTCAGCAATCAGCCCCAGCATTTT. The gene calls are TRBV30 and TRBJ1-5; D is unresolved. Looked up from germline, CDR1 is GTSNPN and CDR2 is SVGIG (reference sequence). V was trimmed by 7 bases and J by 1 base, leaving 14 bases between them. This CDR3 region has 14 residues.

This clone showed up just a few times. The rearrangement joins TRBV28 to TRBJ1-1, with no clear D. Trimming stripped 6 bases from V and 5 bases from J, with 19 bases between. The CDR3 runs 15 residues. Germline loops: CDR1 MDHEN, CDR2 SYDVKM. The CDR3 here is CASRPEGRTRTEAFF. CDR3 in DNA: TGTGCCAGCAGGCCCGAAGGGAGGACGCGGACTGAAGCTTTCTTT.

This clone was observed a few times. CDR3 coding DNA: TGCAGCGCTGGACAGGGCTCCTACGAGCAGTACTTC. Its protein is CSAGQGSYEQYF. The chain combines TRBV29-1 with TRBJ2-7; 8 nucleotides line up with TRBD1. CDR3 length: 12 residues. Germline CDR1 reads SQVTM; CDR2 reads ANQGSEA. The ends lost 7 bases at V and 0 bases at J; junction bases unmatched: 2.

This chain connects TRBV11-2 to TRBJ2-2; 7 nucleotides match TRBD2. Looked up from germline, CDR1 is SGHAT and CDR2 is FQNNGV. This CDR3 contains 16 residues. V trimming: 4 bases; J trimming: 6 bases; junction bases outside the gene matches: 11. CDR3 protein: CASSSLGGSRSGELFF. CDR3 coding DNA: TGTGCCAGCAGCTCCCTCGGCGGGAGTAGATCCGGGGAGCTGTTTTTT.

This chain uses TRBV7-8 with TRBJ1-1; perhaps TRBD1 as D (6 bases). This CDR3 contains 15 residues. Germline CDR1 and CDR2: SGHVS and FQNEAQ. V lost 3 bases and J lost 2, with 13 bases in between. The CDR3 loop is CASSFRGGANTEAFF. CDR3 coding DNA: TGTGCCAGCAGCTTCCGGGGGGGCGCCAACACTGAAGCTTTCTTT.

This chain links TRBV6-5 with TRBJ1-1; no firm D call. The CDR3 extends over 15 amino acids. V shed 6 bases and J shed 0 bases, with 14 bases lying between them. Germline values: CDR1 MNHEY, CDR2 SVGAGI. The CDR3 loop reads CASRVHGGMNTEAFF. CDR3 DNA: TGTGCCAGCAGGGTACACGGAGGGATGAACACTGAAGCTTTCTTT.

The rearrangement links TRBV11-2 to TRBJ2-5, with 8 nucleotides matching TRBD1. Unmatched junction bases numbered 8, after V lost 6 bases and J lost 5 bases. Germline CDR1 reads SGHAT; CDR2 reads FQNNGV. The CDR3 is 14 amino acids. CDR3 in amino acids: CASRQDRAWETQYF. The CDR3 DNA is TGTGCCAGCAGACAGGACAGGGCCTGGGAGACCCAGTACTTC.

The rearrangement uses TRBV27 and TRBJ2-3; D is unresolved. This CDR3 contains 13 residues. V was pared by 3 bases and J by 2 bases, with 6 bases between. Germline V CDR1 and CDR2: MNHEY, SMNVEV (reference sequence). The CDR3: CASSFDNTDTQYF. The CDR3 bases are TGTGCCAGCAGTTTTGACAACACAGATACGCAGTATTTT.

The DNA for the CDR3 is TGTGCCAGCAGTACAGGGATGGTCACTGAAGCTTTCTTT. It encodes CASSTGMVTEAFF. The gene calls are TRBV6-5 and TRBJ1-1; perhaps TRBD1 as D (6 bases). Germline values: CDR1 MNHEY, CDR2 SVGAGI. The CDR3 length is 13 residues. Trimming shortened V by 5 bases and J by 4 bases, and 11 bases separated the two germline ends.

The J gene is TRBJ1-6, the V gene TRBV9; perhaps TRBD1 as D (6 bases). The CDR3 is 17 amino acids. The germline V and J ends were trimmed by 4 bases and 0 bases, with 14 bases remaining between them. In germline, CDR1 is SGDLS, CDR2 YYNGEE. CDR3: CASSSRGSSSYNSPLHF. The CDR3 bases are TGTGCCAGCAGCTCGAGGGGGAGTAGCTCCTATAATTCACCCCTCCACTTT.

As to this clone: This same CDR3 is encoded by further DNA sequences in the sample. The chain is built from TRBV27 and TRBJ2-1; D is possibly TRBD1 (6 bases). Per germline, CDR1 MNHEY and CDR2 SMNVEV (reference sequence). V was shortened by 3 bases and J by 5 bases, with 17 bases between the two germline ends. The CDR3 is 16 amino acids. DNA of the CDR3: TGTGCCAGCAGTTTTTGGGGGCCCTCCGTGAACAATGAGCAGTTCTTC. This translates into CASSFWGPSVNNEQFF.